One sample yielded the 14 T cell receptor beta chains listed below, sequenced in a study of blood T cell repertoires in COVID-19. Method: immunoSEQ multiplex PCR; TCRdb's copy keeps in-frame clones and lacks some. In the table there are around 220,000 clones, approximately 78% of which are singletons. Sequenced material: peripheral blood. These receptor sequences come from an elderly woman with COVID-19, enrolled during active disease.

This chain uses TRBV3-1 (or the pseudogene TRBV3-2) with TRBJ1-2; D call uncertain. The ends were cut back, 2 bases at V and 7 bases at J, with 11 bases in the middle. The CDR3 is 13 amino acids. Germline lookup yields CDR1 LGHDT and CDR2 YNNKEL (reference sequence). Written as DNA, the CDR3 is TGTGCCAGCAGCCAACTTGACATGGGTGGCTACACCTTC. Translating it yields CASSQLDMGGYTF.

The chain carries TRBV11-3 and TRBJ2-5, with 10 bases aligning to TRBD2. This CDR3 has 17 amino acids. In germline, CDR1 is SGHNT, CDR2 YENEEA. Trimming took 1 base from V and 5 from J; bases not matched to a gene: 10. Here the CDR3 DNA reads TGTGCCAGCAGCTTAGGAGCGGGAGGGCCCCAGTCGGAGACCCAGTACTTC. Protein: CASSLGAGGPQSETQYF.

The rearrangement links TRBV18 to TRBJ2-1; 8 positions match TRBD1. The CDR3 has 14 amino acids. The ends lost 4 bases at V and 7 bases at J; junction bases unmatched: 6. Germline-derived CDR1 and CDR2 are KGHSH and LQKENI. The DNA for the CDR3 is TGTGCCAGCTCACAATCAGGGGGCGCGAATGAGCAGTTCTTC. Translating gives CASSQSGGANEQFF.

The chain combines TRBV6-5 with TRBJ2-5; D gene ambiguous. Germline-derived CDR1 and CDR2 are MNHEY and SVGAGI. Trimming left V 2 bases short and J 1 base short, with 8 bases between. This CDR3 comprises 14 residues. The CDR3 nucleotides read TGTGCCAGCAGTTACGCAGGAATCCAAGAGACCCAGTACTTC. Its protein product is CASSYAGIQETQYF.

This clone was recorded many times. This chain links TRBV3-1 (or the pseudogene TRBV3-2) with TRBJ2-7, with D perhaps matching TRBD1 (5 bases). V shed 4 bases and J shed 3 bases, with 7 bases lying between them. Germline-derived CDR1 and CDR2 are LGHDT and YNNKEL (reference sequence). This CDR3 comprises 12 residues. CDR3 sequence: CASSRDSYEQYF. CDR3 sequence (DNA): TGTGCCAGCAGCCGCGACAGCTACGAGCAGTACTTC.

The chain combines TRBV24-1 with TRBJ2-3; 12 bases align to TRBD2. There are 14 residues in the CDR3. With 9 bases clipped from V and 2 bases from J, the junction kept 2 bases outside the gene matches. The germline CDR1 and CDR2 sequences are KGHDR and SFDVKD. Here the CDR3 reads CATRTSGNTDTQYF. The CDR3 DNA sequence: TGTGCCACCCGGACTAGCGGGAACACAGATACGCAGTATTTT.

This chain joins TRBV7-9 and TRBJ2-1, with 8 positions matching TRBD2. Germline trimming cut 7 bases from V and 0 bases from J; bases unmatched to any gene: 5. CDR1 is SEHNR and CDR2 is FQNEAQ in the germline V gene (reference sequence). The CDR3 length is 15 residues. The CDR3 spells CASTSGGASYNEQFF. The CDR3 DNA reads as TGTGCCAGCACCTCCGGGGGGGCCTCCTACAATGAGCAGTTCTTC.

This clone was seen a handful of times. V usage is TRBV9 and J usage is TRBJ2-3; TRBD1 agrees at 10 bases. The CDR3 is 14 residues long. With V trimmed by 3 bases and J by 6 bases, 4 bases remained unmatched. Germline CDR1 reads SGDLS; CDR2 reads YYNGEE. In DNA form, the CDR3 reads TGTGCCAGCAGCGGGGGACAGGGGATGGATACGCAGTATTTT. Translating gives CASSGGQGMDTQYF.

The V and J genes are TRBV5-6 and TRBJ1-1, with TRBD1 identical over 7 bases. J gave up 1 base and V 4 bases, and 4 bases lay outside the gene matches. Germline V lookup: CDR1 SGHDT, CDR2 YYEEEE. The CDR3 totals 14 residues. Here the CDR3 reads CASSHRGENTEAFF. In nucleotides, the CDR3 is TGTGCCAGCAGCCACAGGGGCGAGAACACTGAAGCTTTCTTT.

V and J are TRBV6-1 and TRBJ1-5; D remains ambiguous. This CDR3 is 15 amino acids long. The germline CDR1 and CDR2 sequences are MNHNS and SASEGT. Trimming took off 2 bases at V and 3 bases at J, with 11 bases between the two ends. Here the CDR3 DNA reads TGTGCCAGCAGTGAAATCGGCAGGCCCAATCAGCCCCAGCATTTT. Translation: CASSEIGRPNQPQHF.

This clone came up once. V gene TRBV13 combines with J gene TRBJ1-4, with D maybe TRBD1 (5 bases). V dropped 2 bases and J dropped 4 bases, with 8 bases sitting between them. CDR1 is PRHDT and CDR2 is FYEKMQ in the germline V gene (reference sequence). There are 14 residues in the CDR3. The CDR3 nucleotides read TGTGCCAGCAGCTTAAGACAGTTTAATGAAAAACTGTTTTTT. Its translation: CASSLRQFNEKLFF.

The CDR3 DNA is TGTGCCAGCAGCTCTCGGACTAGCGGGGGGGCCCAGTACTTC. Translated, it gives CASSSRTSGGAQYF. The chain couples TRBV5-4 to TRBJ2-5; 15 nucleotides match TRBD2. V dropped 3 bases and J dropped 9; count of bases not matched to a gene: 3. Per the germline V gene, CDR1 is SGHNT and CDR2 is YYREEE (reference sequence). The CDR3 extends over 14 amino acids.

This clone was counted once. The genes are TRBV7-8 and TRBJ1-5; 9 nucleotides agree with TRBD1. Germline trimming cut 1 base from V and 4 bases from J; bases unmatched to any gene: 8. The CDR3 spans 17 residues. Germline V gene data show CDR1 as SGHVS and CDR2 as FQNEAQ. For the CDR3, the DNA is TGTGCCAGCAGCTTAGGGACAGGGGAGATTATTAATCAGCCCCAGCATTTT. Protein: CASSLGTGEIINQPQHF.

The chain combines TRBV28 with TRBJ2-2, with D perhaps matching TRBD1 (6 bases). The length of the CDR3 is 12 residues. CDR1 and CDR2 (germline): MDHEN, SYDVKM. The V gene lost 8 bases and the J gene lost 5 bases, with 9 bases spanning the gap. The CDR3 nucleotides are TGTGCCAGCGACAGGAGGACCGGGGAGCTGTTTTTT. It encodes CASDRRTGELFF.